Given below is one TCR beta chain in context. The antigen is not known. Naive CD8 cells, CD45RO-negative and positively selected for CCR7, excluded terminally differentiated effector memory CD45RA+ cells. The sample originates from a study of shared clonotypes between healthy human individuals. Replicate sorted-subset PCRs were loaded with roughly 190 ng DNA, about 28,000 T cell genomes. Measured with immunoSEQ multiplex PCR; TCRdb has only the in-frame clones, and not every one. This repertoire shows more than 600,000 clones, about 91% found once; its top ten account for approximately 22%. The study, taken as a whole, reports: Even with large depth, rarefaction showed that sorted-subset sequencing was incomplete. Richness estimates generally favored naive over memory subsets. Among a few donors, roughly 5% of naive CD4 clonotypes were found in common.

Sequencing used naive CD8+ T cells sorted from blood. This sequence was found in a young man in good health.

In nucleotides, the CDR3 is TGTGCCAGCGGGGTGGGGAGCTCCTACGAGCAGTACTTC. Protein: CASGVGSSYEQYF. This chain connects TRBV19 to TRBJ2-7, with D tentatively TRBD2 (5 bases). Germline CDR1 is LNHDA and CDR2 is SQIVND (reference sequence). V lost 9 bases and J 0 bases, leaving 12 bases between the germline ends. CDR3 length: 13 residues.